This T cell receptor beta chain comes out of a study of EBV T-cell therapy then PD-1 blockade in nasopharyngeal carcinoma. Here immunoSEQ multiplex PCR was the method, and the copy in TCRdb shows in-frame clones only, minus some. The table records about 20,000 clones, about 81% of them present only once. Notes on this clone: Its antigen is not known.

Time point described: 266 days after commencement of treatment, after nivolumab therapy. Treatment in this sample: AdE1-LMPpoly-expanded autologous EBV-specific T-cell therapy followed by anti-PD-1 nivolumab. CDR1 is SGHDT, CDR2 YYEEEE, per germline. The CDR3 loop spans 18 amino acids. V was pared by 3 bases and J by 9 bases, with 25 bases between. V gene TRBV5-6 combines with J gene TRBJ1-6, with D perhaps matching TRBD1 (5 bases). Here the sequenced sample was CD8+ T cells from blood, taken between days 200 and 300 from a patient whose treatment included autologous EBV-specific T cells and nivolumab. This clonotype was sampled from a middle-aged man with nasopharyngeal carcinoma. The CDR3 region is CASSSARYLGVARSPLHF. The CDR3 bases are TGTGCCAGCAGCTCCGCCCGATACCTAGGGGTGGCTCGTTCACCCCTCCACTTT.